This passage covers 21 T cell receptor beta chains from one sample sequenced in a study of T cell responses to AZD1222 COVID-19 vaccine. The assay was immunoSEQ multiplex PCR, and TCRdb's table has in-frame clones only and misses some. Of 85,000 to 100,000 clones in the sample, about 89% were seen once. The input for sequencing was peripheral blood, taken 28 days after the second AZD1222 dose. These receptors came from an adult who received the AZD1222 COVID-19 vaccine.

This clone has just one count. V usage is TRBV7-2 and J usage is TRBJ1-2, with 9 positions matching TRBD1. Germline-derived CDR1 and CDR2 are SGHTA and FQGNSA. This CDR3 region has 15 residues. V dropped 5 bases and J dropped 4; count of bases not matched to a gene: 8. CDR3 DNA: TGTGCCAGCAGCCCCTGGACAGGGGAGTTCTATGGCTACACCTTC. Translated: CASSPWTGEFYGYTF. Looking up the rest from reference TRBV7-2 and TRBJ1-2 gives the full variable domain: GAGVSQSPSNKVTEKGKDVELRCDPISGHTALYWYRQSLGQGLEFLIYFQGNSAPDKSGLPSDRFSAERTGGSVSTLTIQRTQQEDSAVYLCASSPWTGEFYGYTFGSGTRLTVV.

The rearrangement links TRBV9 to TRBJ2-1; D might be TRBD2 (6 bases). The CDR3 is 15 residues long. Germline V gives CDR1 SGDLS, CDR2 YYNGEE. V was trimmed by 5 bases and J by 5 bases, leaving 17 bases between them. The CDR3 bases are TGTGCCAGCAGGCCTCCGGGACTTGAAAACAATGAGCAGTTCTTC. It specifies CASRPPGLENNEQFF.

The sample holds one count of this clone. The J gene is TRBJ2-7, the V gene TRBV6-5; D uncertain. Trimming shortened V by 7 bases and J by 3 bases, and 13 bases separated the two germline ends. Germline lookup yields CDR1 MNHEY and CDR2 SVGAGI. CDR3 length: 13 amino acids. The CDR3 DNA sequence: TGTGCCAGCACCAAAACGGTGGGCTACGAGCAGTACTTC. Translated, it gives CASTKTVGYEQYF.

V gene TRBV7-9 combines with J gene TRBJ1-1, with 7 positions matching TRBD1. This CDR3 is 12 amino acids long. The trim removed 3 bases at V and 10 bases at J, leaving 5 bases unmatched. CDR1 and CDR2 (germline): SEHNR, FQNEAQ (reference sequence). The CDR3 nucleotides read TGTGCCAGCAGCTTTGAAAACAGGGGAGCTTTCTTT. As protein: CASSFENRGAFF.

The chain combines TRBV2 with TRBJ1-2, with D possibly matching TRBD1 (5 bases). The V end lost 3 bases, the J end lost 0 bases, and 8 bases lay between the germline ends. The CDR3 loop spans 14 amino acids. The germline gives CDR1 SNHLY, CDR2 FYNNEI. CDR3: CASSEDNANYGYTF. CDR3 sequence (DNA): TGTGCCAGCAGTGAGGACAACGCTAACTATGGCTACACCTTC.

The chain links TRBV7-8 to TRBJ1-5, with D uncertain. Germline assignment: CDR1 SGHVS and CDR2 FQNEAQ. Trimming removed 3 bases at V and 7 bases at J, with 13 bases between. This CDR3 is 14 amino acids long. The CDR3 bases are TGTGCCAGCAGCTTTTTAGGGCAAGGGCAGCCCCAGCATTTT. It translates to CASSFLGQGQPQHF.

V gene TRBV2 combines with J gene TRBJ1-3; D is unclear. CDR1 is SNHLY and CDR2 is FYNNEI in the germline V gene. Trimming removed 5 bases from V and 4 bases from J, with 9 bases in between. This CDR3 is 13 amino acids long. CDR3: CASSPGIGNTIYF. CDR3 DNA sequence: TGTGCCAGCAGTCCCGGGATAGGAAACACCATATATTTT.

On this clone itself: Other DNA variants within this sample encode the same CDR3. This chain joins TRBV7-3 and TRBJ2-2; D uncertain. The germline V and J ends were trimmed by 2 bases and 0 bases, with 4 bases remaining between them. Germline V gene lookup returns CDR1 SGHTA and CDR2 FQGTGA. This CDR3 is 14 amino acids long. The CDR3 spells CASSLGANTGELFF. The CDR3 bases are TGTGCCAGCAGCTTAGGAGCGAACACCGGGGAGCTGTTTTTT. The variable domain in full, with the rest retrieved from reference TRBV7-3 and TRBJ2-2, is GAGVSQTPSNKVTEKGKYVELRCDPISGHTALYWYRQSLGQGPEFLIYFQGTGAADDSGLPNDRFFAVRPEGSVSTLKIQRTERGDSAVYLCASSLGANTGELFFGEGSRLTVL.

This chain connects TRBV27 to TRBJ1-5; no reliable D call. CDR1 is MNHEY, CDR2 SMNVEV, per germline (reference sequence). This CDR3 is built from 15 residues. V was shortened by 5 bases and J by 0 bases, with 11 bases between the two germline ends. CDR3 DNA: TGTGCCAGCAGTCGAATGGCTGATAGCAATCAGCCCCAGCATTTT. The encoded protein is CASSRMADSNQPQHF.

The chain carries TRBV3-1 (or the pseudogene TRBV3-2) and TRBJ1-2; D is perhaps TRBD1 (6 bases). CDR3 length: 14 residues. Germline CDR1 is LGHDT and CDR2 is YNNKEL (reference sequence). The ends were cut back, 0 bases at V and 7 bases at J, with 12 bases in the middle. The CDR3 sequence: CASSQDTRGAGYTF. In DNA form, the CDR3 reads TGTGCCAGCAGCCAAGACACAAGGGGGGCTGGCTACACCTTC.

On this clone: A junction end diverges from the germline sequence, so it may reflect a read error. The rearrangement uses TRBV3-1 (or the pseudogene TRBV3-2) and TRBJ1-6; D gene uncertain. The CDR3 contains 11 residues. The germline V gene encodes CDR1 LGHDT and CDR2 YNNKEL (reference sequence). The CDR3 sequence: CASSQGSRIRF. CDR3 nucleotides: TGTGCCAGCAGCCAAGGGTCACGGATCCGCTTT.

The CDR3 nucleotides read TGTGCCACCAGATACAGGGGGAGCGGCTATGGCTACACCTTC. Translated: CATRYRGSGYGYTF. The chain combines TRBV6-5 with TRBJ1-2; 8 bases align to TRBD1. The CDR3 loop spans 14 amino acids. Germline V CDR1 and CDR2: MNHEY, SVGAGI. With V trimmed by 10 bases and J by 4 bases, 11 bases remained unmatched.

The gene calls are TRBV10-3 and TRBJ1-6, with 9 bases matching TRBD1. The CDR3 is 14 residues long. The V segment lost 6 bases and the J segment 10 bases; nucleotides outside the gene matches: 7. CDR1 and CDR2 (germline): ENHRY, SYGVKD. In nucleotides, the CDR3 is TGTGCCATCAGACCCGGACAGGGGTTGTCACCCCTCCACTTT. Translating it yields CAIRPGQGLSPLHF.

J is TRBJ1-5 and V is TRBV6-4; D uncertain. V lost 1 base and J 6 bases, leaving 7 bases between the germline ends. This CDR3 contains 13 residues. The germline CDR1 and CDR2 sequences are MRHNA and SNTAGT. The CDR3 loop is CASSDFDGQPQHF. CDR3 bases: TGTGCCAGCAGTGACTTTGACGGTCAGCCCCAGCATTTT.

The V gene is TRBV4-2, the J gene TRBJ2-1, with 10 nucleotides matching TRBD2. The length of the CDR3 is 17 residues. The V segment lost 1 base and the J segment 4 bases; nucleotides outside the gene matches: 7. CDR1 LGHNA and CDR2 YNFKEQ come from the germline V gene. The CDR3 loop is CASSQGLAGEGYNEQFF. The DNA of the CDR3 is TGTGCCAGCAGCCAAGGCCTAGCGGGGGAGGGATACAATGAGCAGTTCTTC.

The genes are TRBV5-1 and TRBJ2-7; D may be TRBD1 (5 bases). The CDR3 is 15 residues long. Trimming left V 0 bases short and J 4 bases short, with 14 bases between. From germline, CDR1 is SGHRS and CDR2 YFSETQ. The CDR3: CASSLALGQGYEQYF. The CDR3 DNA reads as TGCGCCAGCAGCTTGGCTCTCGGGCAGGGATACGAGCAGTACTTC. Combining the CDR3 with reference TRBV5-1 and TRBJ2-7 gives the whole variable domain KAGVTQTPRYLIKTRGQQVTLSCSPISGHRSVSWYQQTPGQGLQFLFEYFSETQRNKGNFPGRFSGRQFSNSRSEMNVSTLELGDSALYLCASSLALGQGYEQYFGPGTRLTVT.

This rearrangement joins TRBV15 to TRBJ2-4; D perhaps matches TRBD1 (5 bases). This CDR3 spans 15 amino acids. Trimming left V 1 base short and J 6 bases short, with 13 bases between. Germline V lookup: CDR1 LNHNV, CDR2 YYDKDF (reference sequence). CDR3 sequence reads: CATSRGGVTANIQYF. The CDR3 DNA reads TGTGCCACCAGCAGAGGGGGTGTGACAGCAAACATTCAGTACTTC.

The J gene is TRBJ2-7, the V gene TRBV10-2, with 10 bases matching TRBD2. The CDR3 length is 13 residues. The V and J ends lost 7 bases and 6 bases, in that order; junction bases with no gene match: 6. In germline, CDR1 is WSHSY, CDR2 SAAADI. The CDR3 region is CASTVAGGSEQYF. In DNA, the CDR3 is TGCGCCAGCACAGTAGCGGGGGGCAGCGAGCAGTACTTC.

The chain couples TRBV20-1 to TRBJ2-7, with D possibly matching TRBD1 (6 bases). The length of the CDR3 is 11 residues. Trimming pared 7 bases from V and 3 bases from J, leaving 10 bases between. CDR1 DFQATT and CDR2 SNEGSKA come from the germline V gene (reference sequence). The CDR3 protein is CSVGGYYEQYF. The CDR3 nucleotides read TGCAGTGTTGGGGGCTACTACGAGCAGTACTTC.

The V and J genes are TRBV7-9 and TRBJ2-7, with no clear D. Per the germline V gene, CDR1 is SEHNR and CDR2 is FQNEAQ (reference sequence). CDR3 length: 14 residues. V was trimmed by 5 bases and J by 0 bases, leaving 11 bases between them. The CDR3 DNA reads as TGTGCCAGCAGCCTGTGGGCCAGCTCCTACGAGCAGTACTTC. Translation gives CASSLWASSYEQYF.

The sample holds one count of this clone. The chain joins TRBV7-3 to TRBJ2-2; D not resolved. V was pared by 4 bases and J by 6 bases, with 15 bases between. The CDR3 extends over 15 amino acids. CDR1 and CDR2 from the germline V gene are SGHTA and FQGTGA. The CDR3 sequence: CASSSTRFGSGELFF. CDR3 in DNA: TGTGCCAGCAGCTCTACACGGTTCGGATCCGGGGAGCTGTTTTTT.